These 29 T cell receptor beta chains came from one sample sequenced in a study of T cell responses to AZD1222 COVID-19 vaccine. Clones were sequenced by immunoSEQ multiplex PCR, and TCRdb holds only the in-frame ones, with some missing. The table shows 150,000 or so clones, with under 95% occurring only once. This specimen was peripheral blood, taken on day 0 of AZD1222 vaccination. These receptor sequences come from an adult in good health.

The V and J genes are TRBV29-1 and TRBJ1-5; 7 bases agree with TRBD1. Germline CDR1 SQVTM, CDR2 ANQGSEA. The length of the CDR3 is 13 residues. Unmatched junction bases numbered 11, after V lost 6 bases and J lost 9 bases. The CDR3 DNA reads TGCAGCGTCACCGGGACAGAGGCAGGGCCCCAGCATTTT. It is translated as CSVTGTEAGPQHF.

This clone is a singleton in its sample. The chain joins TRBV5-8 to TRBJ1-6, with TRBD1 identical over 7 bases. Looked up from germline, CDR1 is SGHTS and CDR2 is YDEGEE. V lost 2 bases to trimming and J lost 6 bases; unmatched junction nucleotides: 5. The CDR3 loop spans 15 amino acids. The CDR3 DNA sequence: TGTGCCAGCAGCTTCTTGCCAGGGGGTAATTCACCCCTCCACTTT. Translation gives CASSFLPGGNSPLHF. Full variable domain (remainder filled in from reference TRBV5-8 and TRBJ1-6): EAGVTQSPTHLIKTRGQQATLRCSPISGHTSVYWYQQALGLGLQFLLWYDEGEERNRGNFPPRFSGRQFPNYSSELNVNALELEDSALYLCASSFLPGGNSPLHFGNGTRLTVT.

The J gene is TRBJ2-4, the V gene TRBV7-6, with D hard to call. The V gene lost 2 bases and the J gene lost 0 bases, with 5 bases spanning the gap. The CDR3 is 14 residues long. Germline V gene lookup returns CDR1 SGHVS and CDR2 FNYEAQ. CDR3 protein: CASSLRLAKNIQYF. In DNA form, the CDR3 reads TGTGCCAGCAGCTTAAGACTAGCCAAAAACATTCAGTACTTC.

This clone occurred once. This sequence joins TRBV13 and TRBJ1-1; D gene uncertain. This CDR3 has 13 residues. Germline V gene lookup returns CDR1 PRHDT and CDR2 FYEKMQ (reference sequence). V was cut by 5 bases and J by 0 bases, with 7 bases left in between. The CDR3 reads CASSLRMNTEAFF. For the CDR3, the DNA is TGTGCCAGCAGCCTCCGGATGAACACTGAAGCTTTCTTT.

The chain links TRBV4-3 to TRBJ2-3, with TRBD1 identical over 11 bases. Germline loops: CDR1 LGHNA, CDR2 YSLEER. The CDR3 is 18 residues long. V shed 1 base, J shed 6 bases, and the junction held 12 bases outside the gene matches. CDR3 region: CASSQAPPRTGGYDTQYF. DNA for the CDR3: TGCGCCAGCAGCCAAGCCCCCCCCCGGACAGGGGGCTATGATACGCAGTATTTT.

The J gene is TRBJ1-1, the V gene TRBV2; tentatively, D is TRBD1 (6 bases). In germline, CDR1 is SNHLY, CDR2 FYNNEI. Deletions cut 3 bases from V and 11 bases from J, with 16 bases between. This CDR3 has 13 amino acids. This CDR3 reads CASSDGTKGWAFF. CDR3 coding DNA: TGTGCCAGCAGTGACGGGACAAAGGGATGGGCTTTCTTT.

CDR3 DNA: TGCGCCAGCAGCTTGGATACAGGGGGCGCGGAGACCCAGTACTTC. Translated, it gives CASSLDTGGAETQYF. The rearrangement uses TRBV5-1 and TRBJ2-5; 9 bases agree with TRBD1. This CDR3 comprises 15 residues. Losses at the gene ends were 0 bases for V and 5 bases for J; bases not matched to a gene: 5. Per the germline V gene, CDR1 is SGHRS and CDR2 is YFSETQ.

Comments on this clone: The sample holds other DNA sequences that translate to the same CDR3. The genes are TRBV5-1 and TRBJ1-4, with TRBD1 matching 7 bases. Germline assignment: CDR1 SGHRS and CDR2 YFSETQ. This CDR3 contains 14 residues. V lost 3 bases to trimming and J lost 2 bases; unmatched junction nucleotides: 1. The CDR3 bases are TGCGCCAGCAGCTCAGGGGGTACTAATGAAAAACTGTTTTTT. Translating gives CASSSGGTNEKLFF.

The chain carries TRBV4-3 and TRBJ1-2; D gene unclear. Germline assignment: CDR1 LGHNA and CDR2 YSLEER. The V end was cut by 0 bases, the J end by 2 bases, with 10 bases between. The CDR3 consists of 15 residues. CDR3 sequence (DNA): TGCGCCAGCAGCCAAGACCCCTACCGCAACTATGGCTACACCTTC. Translating it yields CASSQDPYRNYGYTF.

The chain has TRBV6-2 or TRBV6-3 and TRBJ1-3; no clear D gene. The V gene's germline CDR1 is MNHEY and CDR2 SVGEGT. The CDR3 has 12 residues. V lost 4 bases to trimming and J lost 4 bases, with 5 bases between them. The chain's CDR3 is CASSSAGNTIYF. In DNA form, the CDR3 reads TGTGCCAGCAGTTCTGCGGGAAACACCATATATTTT.

The gene calls are TRBV18 and TRBJ2-5; 7 nucleotides line up with TRBD2. With 0 bases clipped from V and 1 base from J, the junction kept 2 bases outside the gene matches. Germline V CDR1 and CDR2: KGHSH, LQKENI. CDR3 length: 15 residues. The CDR3 coding sequence is TGTGCCAGCTCACCACCAGCGGGGTTCCAAGAGACCCAGTACTTC. Translating gives CASSPPAGFQETQYF.

The chain carries TRBV19 and TRBJ1-5; D is undetermined. This CDR3 region has 13 residues. V lost 5 bases and J lost 6, with 11 bases in between. Germline V CDR1 and CDR2: LNHDA, SQIVND (reference sequence). In DNA, the CDR3 is TGTGCCAGTAGTCCCACGAAAGGTCAGCCCCAGCATTTT. This encodes CASSPTKGQPQHF.

The chain couples TRBV29-1 to TRBJ1-2; TRBD1 matches at 8 bases. CDR1 is SQVTM and CDR2 is ANQGSEA in the germline V gene. Trimming removed 4 bases from V and 0 bases from J; junction bases left unmatched: 7. The CDR3 is made up of 15 amino acids. The CDR3 spells CSVGAPDRANYGYTF. The CDR3 DNA is TGCAGCGTTGGGGCCCCGGACAGGGCTAACTATGGCTACACCTTC.

The chain joins TRBV6-2 or TRBV6-3 to TRBJ2-3, with TRBD2 identical over 11 bases. From germline, CDR1 is MNHEY and CDR2 SVGEGT. The CDR3 covers 14 residues. With V trimmed by 5 bases and J by 6 bases, 4 bases remained unmatched. The CDR3 region is CASSLRTSGDTQYF. The CDR3 nucleotides read TGTGCCAGCAGTCTGCGGACTAGCGGGGATACGCAGTATTTT.

The rearrangement links TRBV9 to TRBJ2-7; 10 bases agree with TRBD2. This CDR3 is 15 amino acids long. Trimming at V came to 2 bases and at J to 3 bases, leaving 5 bases not matched to a gene. Germline V gives CDR1 SGDLS, CDR2 YYNGEE. The CDR3 protein is CASSVGTSAVYEQYF. The CDR3 DNA follows: TGTGCCAGCAGCGTGGGGACTAGCGCTGTCTACGAGCAGTACTTC.

The rearrangement uses TRBV7-3 and TRBJ2-3; no firm D call. This CDR3 comprises 14 residues. Germline loops: CDR1 SGHTA, CDR2 FQGTGA. The V end lost 1 base, the J end lost 0 bases, and 5 bases lay between the germline ends. The CDR3: CASSLKLSTDTQYF. CDR3 nucleotides: TGTGCCAGCAGCTTAAAATTAAGCACAGATACGCAGTATTTT.

This clone was counted a few times. The chain couples TRBV7-2 to TRBJ2-1, with 7 nucleotides matching TRBD2. J gave up 15 bases and V 5 bases, and 7 bases lay outside the gene matches. The CDR3 loop spans 11 amino acids. CDR1 and CDR2 from the germline V gene are SGHTA and FQGNSA. Written as DNA, the CDR3 is TGTGCCAGCAGCGTAACTAGCGTGGCGTTCTTC. Protein: CASSVTSVAFF.

The genes are TRBV7-2 and TRBJ2-5; 7 bases align to TRBD2. V trimming: 0 bases; J trimming: 4 bases; junction bases outside the gene matches: 8. Germline values: CDR1 SGHTA, CDR2 FQGNSA. The CDR3 has 16 residues. CDR3 sequence (DNA): TGTGCCAGCAGCTTAGCGACTAGCTGGGGATCAGAGACCCAGTACTTC. Translated, it gives CASSLATSWGSETQYF.

The V gene is TRBV5-5, the J gene TRBJ2-7; 7 nucleotides match TRBD1. Unmatched junction bases numbered 5, after V lost 3 bases and J lost 2 bases. CDR3 length equals 14 residues. Looked up from germline, CDR1 is SGHKS and CDR2 is YYEKEE (reference sequence). The CDR3 region is CASSSRQGPYEQYF. The CDR3 DNA is TGTGCCAGCAGCTCCCGACAGGGACCCTACGAGCAGTACTTC.

V is TRBV2 and J is TRBJ2-4, with 10 nucleotides matching TRBD1. Germline V lookup: CDR1 SNHLY, CDR2 FYNNEI. This CDR3 region has 15 residues. V shed 6 bases and J 1 base; nucleotides not matched to a gene: 3. For the CDR3, the DNA is TGTGCCAGCAGCGACAGGGGGCCCGCCAAAAACATTCAGTACTTC. Residues: CASSDRGPAKNIQYF.

The chain joins TRBV23-1 to TRBJ2-7; TRBD1 matches at 9 bases. TRBV23-1 is an ORF, with its function uncertain. The V and J ends lost 3 bases and 5 bases, in that order; junction bases with no gene match: 8. This CDR3 has 15 residues. This chain's CDR3 is CASSHSTGGRNEQYF. CDR3 sequence (DNA): TGCGCCAGCAGTCATTCGACAGGGGGGAGGAACGAGCAGTACTTC.

This chain joins TRBV6-2 or TRBV6-3 and TRBJ2-5, with 8 bases matching TRBD2. CDR3 length: 16 residues. Germline CDR1 is MNHEY and CDR2 is SVGEGT. V was clipped by 2 bases and J by 2 bases; unmatched bases: 7. This CDR3 is CASSYEVGGGQETQYF. The DNA of the CDR3 is TGTGCCAGCAGTTACGAGGTTGGCGGGGGGCAAGAGACCCAGTACTTC.

J is TRBJ1-2 and V is TRBV2, with TRBD1 identical over 9 bases. The germline V gene has CDR1 SNHLY and CDR2 FYNNEI. The CDR3 extends over 14 amino acids. V lost 4 bases, J lost 4 bases, and 4 bases stayed unmatched. CDR3 nucleotide sequence: TGTGCCAGCAGTGGTGGGACAGGGACCTATGGCTACACCTTC. It codes for CASSGGTGTYGYTF.

The chain is built from TRBV3-1 (or the pseudogene TRBV3-2) and TRBJ2-1, with 10 bases fitting TRBD2. V lost 3 bases to trimming and J lost 7 bases; unmatched junction nucleotides: 6. The germline CDR1 and CDR2 sequences are LGHDT and YNNKEL (reference sequence). CDR3 length equals 15 residues. The CDR3 nucleotides are TGTGCCAGCAGCCACCTCACTAGCGGGGTTAATGAGCAGTTCTTC. This translates into CASSHLTSGVNEQFF.

The chain links TRBV28 to TRBJ2-3; tentative D call: TRBD1 (7 bases). The CDR3 contains 19 residues. V lost 5 bases and J lost 2, with 26 bases in between. In germline, CDR1 is MDHEN, CDR2 SYDVKM. CDR3 in amino acids: CASSGQALRSGDNTDTQYF. CDR3 bases: TGTGCCAGCAGTGGACAGGCCCTACGATCGGGAGATAACACAGATACGCAGTATTTT. The whole variable domain, filled in from reference TRBV28 and TRBJ2-3, reads DVKVTQSSRYLVKRTGEKVFLECVQDMDHENMFWYRQDPGLGLRLIYFSYDVKMKEKGDIPEGYSVSREKKERFSLILESASTNQTSMYLCASSGQALRSGDNTDTQYFGPGTRLTVL.

This chain joins TRBV14 and TRBJ1-1, with 8 positions matching TRBD1. This CDR3 region has 15 residues. Germline V gene lookup returns CDR1 SGHDN and CDR2 FVKESK. V was clipped by 5 bases and J by 2 bases; unmatched bases: 7. The CDR3 bases are TGTGCCAGCAGCTCCCGGACAGGGTATAACACTGAAGCTTTCTTT. Its protein is CASSSRTGYNTEAFF.

The chain employs TRBV6-1 and TRBJ2-5; no definite D call. Germline-derived CDR1 and CDR2 are MNHNS and SASEGT. The CDR3 totals 13 residues. V shed 3 bases and J shed 3 bases, with 8 bases lying between them. The CDR3 protein is CASSEDVEETQYF. Here the CDR3 DNA reads TGTGCCAGCAGTGAGGACGTCGAAGAGACCCAGTACTTC.

This sequence joins TRBV7-6 and TRBJ1-1; 10 nucleotides align to TRBD1. Germline V CDR1 and CDR2: SGHVS, FNYEAQ. CDR3 length: 16 residues. The V gene end was trimmed by 5 bases and the J gene end by 2 bases; junction bases not matched to a gene: 8. Here the CDR3 reads CASSRGWTGGNTEAFF. For the CDR3, the DNA is TGTGCCAGCAGCCGAGGTTGGACAGGGGGAAACACTGAAGCTTTCTTT.

This rearrangement joins TRBV11-2 to TRBJ1-1; TRBD1 matches 8 bases. Germline CDR1 and CDR2: SGHAT and FQNNGV. The CDR3 loop spans 17 amino acids. With V trimmed by 5 bases and J by 2 bases, 13 bases remained unmatched. The CDR3: CASSPFPYRGANTEAFF. CDR3 DNA sequence: TGTGCCAGCAGCCCATTCCCTTACAGGGGGGCAAACACTGAAGCTTTCTTT.